The rows below give T cell receptor beta chains drawn from one sample of a study of cytomegalovirus exposure and HLA in healthy donors. The data were produced by immunoSEQ multiplex PCR, yet TCRdb's version contains in-frame clones alone and is incomplete. The sample includes 95,000 to 100,000 clones, 85% to 90% of them seen just once. Material for sequencing was PBMCs. The receptors derive from a man aged 30-40 years in good health and CMV-seronegative. CDR3s leave out the opening cysteine and the closing phenylalanine or tryptophan. The order of the fields is J gene, CDR3 length, V gene, CDR3 protein.

j_gene: TRBJ1-5; len: 15; v_gene: TRBV27; CDR3aa: ASSSSDSLFSNQPQH
j_gene: TRBJ2-7; len: 14; v_gene: TRBV27; CDR3aa: ASTPIGRTGALEQY
j_gene: TRBJ2-1; len: 13; v_gene: TRBV7-7; CDR3aa: ASSRERGSNNEQF
j_gene: TRBJ2-2; len: 12; v_gene: TRBV6-5; CDR3aa: ASEKTGGPGELF
j_gene: TRBJ2-1; len: 13; v_gene: TRBV6-5; CDR3aa: ASSYGAGASNEQF
j_gene: TRBJ2-5; len: 14; v_gene: TRBV5-6; CDR3aa: ASSLSSGWEQETQY
j_gene: TRBJ1-1; len: 12; v_gene: TRBV9; CDR3aa: ASSVAAGSEEAF
j_gene: TRBJ2-3; len: 12; v_gene: TRBV6-1; CDR3aa: ASILLIGEDTQY
j_gene: TRBJ2-2; len: 18; v_gene: TRBV15; CDR3aa: ATSRDFLRLQGSFTGELF
j_gene: TRBJ2-7; len: 16; v_gene: TRBV4-2; CDR3aa: ASSQEAGGQIILDEQY
j_gene: TRBJ2-2; len: 12; v_gene: TRBV4-1; CDR3aa: ASSQVGGAGELF
j_gene: TRBJ2-7; len: 11; v_gene: TRBV19; CDR3aa: ASSPGGPYEQY
j_gene: TRBJ2-7; len: 11; v_gene: TRBV5-1; CDR3aa: ASSLSGSHEQY
j_gene: TRBJ1-1; len: 12; v_gene: TRBV28; CDR3aa: ASTPGGWNTEAF
j_gene: TRBJ1-3; len: 12; v_gene: TRBV7-8; CDR3aa: ASSLGDSGNTIY
j_gene: TRBJ2-3; len: 8; v_gene: TRBV20-1; CDR3aa: SAYTDTQY
j_gene: TRBJ1-1; len: 13; v_gene: TRBV30; CDR3aa: AGRGPGHKNTEAF
j_gene: TRBJ2-5; len: 13; v_gene: TRBV25-1; CDR3aa: ASSQPGLAEETQY
j_gene: TRBJ2-3; len: 14; v_gene: TRBV6-4; CDR3aa: ASSDSSGGSTDTQY
j_gene: TRBJ2-7; len: 14; v_gene: TRBV18; CDR3aa: ASSRPRTKEGYEQY
j_gene: TRBJ2-1; len: 13; v_gene: TRBV15; CDR3aa: ATSFGLAGDNEQF
j_gene: TRBJ1-5; len: 11; v_gene: TRBV30; CDR3aa: AWRDSSFQPQH
j_gene: TRBJ2-5; len: 11; v_gene: TRBV18; CDR3aa: ASSQGQGETQY
j_gene: TRBJ2-3; len: 13; v_gene: TRBV7-9; CDR3aa: ASSPQGFGTDTQY
j_gene: TRBJ2-7; len: 12; v_gene: TRBV30; CDR3aa: AWSGGRRENEQY
j_gene: TRBJ2-5; len: 13; v_gene: TRBV11-3; CDR3aa: ASSPGLEPEETQY
j_gene: TRBJ1-2; len: 10; v_gene: TRBV6-5; CDR3aa: ASGGYYYGYT
j_gene: TRBJ2-1; len: 13; v_gene: TRBV15; CDR3aa: ATSRGGSGRTEQF
j_gene: TRBJ1-6; len: 13; v_gene: TRBV5-1; CDR3aa: ASSWGTGPNSPLH
j_gene: TRBJ2-3; len: 15; v_gene: TRBV7-3; CDR3aa: ASSPKGGGSSTDTQY
j_gene: TRBJ1-2; len: 13; v_gene: TRBV19; CDR3aa: ASSTGRTSPYGYT
j_gene: TRBJ1-1; len: 11; v_gene: TRBV5-1; CDR3aa: ASSLDTNTEAF
j_gene: TRBJ2-1; len: 16; v_gene: TRBV7-8; CDR3aa: ASSLAVASGAPGNEQF
j_gene: TRBJ1-5; len: 10; v_gene: TRBV7-9; CDR3aa: SSSYVNQPQH
j_gene: TRBJ2-1; len: 12; v_gene: TRBV29-1; CDR3aa: SEYTGGPYNEQF
j_gene: TRBJ2-7; len: 13; v_gene: TRBV5-8; CDR3aa: ASSTRDRGLDEQY
j_gene: TRBJ2-3; len: 11; v_gene: TRBV5-1; CDR3aa: ASSSGGADTQY
j_gene: TRBJ2-1; len: 15; v_gene: TRBV4-3; CDR3aa: ASSQAPSGLSYNEQF
j_gene: TRBJ2-4; len: 12; v_gene: TRBV29-1; CDR3aa: SVEKGTAKNIQY
j_gene: TRBJ1-4; len: 15; v_gene: TRBV4-1; CDR3aa: ASSQEGAVSRGQKLF
j_gene: TRBJ1-1; len: 12; v_gene: TRBV6-4; CDR3aa: ASSRGTGATEAF
j_gene: TRBJ1-1; len: 11; v_gene: TRBV4-1; CDR3aa: ASSQAGNTEAF
j_gene: TRBJ2-7; len: 13; v_gene: TRBV9; CDR3aa: ASSPTGTETYEQY
j_gene: TRBJ2-1; len: 14; v_gene: TRBV14; CDR3aa: ASSDRGLFSYNEQF
j_gene: TRBJ2-7; len: 15; v_gene: TRBV10-3; CDR3aa: AISGANSSGKNYEQY
j_gene: TRBJ2-5; len: 14; v_gene: TRBV27; CDR3aa: ASSSSFGEYQETQY